These 12 T cell receptor beta chains were sequenced from one sample in a study of blood T cell repertoires in COVID-19. The protocol was immunoSEQ multiplex PCR, while the TCRdb copy is restricted to in-frame clones and leaves out a portion. The table records 200,000 or so clones, 65% to 85% of them present only once. Material for sequencing was PBMCs or T cells enriched from blood (not recorded which). These receptors all stem from a man in his forties who had recovered from COVID-19.

The chain is built from TRBV2 and TRBJ1-2; tentatively, D is TRBD1 (5 bases). This CDR3 is 12 amino acids long. The V gene lost 6 bases and the J gene lost 6 bases, with 11 bases spanning the gap. Per germline, CDR1 SNHLY and CDR2 FYNNEI. The CDR3 region has the DNA TGTGCCAGCAGGCCCGACAGCCATGGCTACACCTTC. Amino acid sequence: CASRPDSHGYTF.

This chain connects TRBV9 to TRBJ2-3; 8 bases are shared with TRBD1. The CDR3 is 15 residues long. Germline V CDR1 and CDR2: SGDLS, YYNGEE. V shed 3 bases and J 1 base; nucleotides not matched to a gene: 4. CDR3 in amino acids: CASSGRGLGTDTQYF. CDR3 DNA: TGTGCCAGCAGCGGCAGGGGGCTGGGCACAGATACGCAGTATTTT.

The V call is TRBV30, the J call TRBJ1-5, with D perhaps TRBD1 (5 bases). V was pared by 0 bases and J by 4 bases, with 7 bases between. CDR1 and CDR2 (germline): GTSNPN, SVGIG (reference sequence). This CDR3 region has 13 residues. The CDR3 spells CAWSVQENQPQHF. In DNA, the CDR3 is TGTGCCTGGAGTGTACAGGAGAATCAGCCCCAGCATTTT.

The chain is built from TRBV6-5 and TRBJ1-4; D is perhaps TRBD1 (6 bases). V was pared by 6 bases and J by 8 bases, with 16 bases between. From germline, CDR1 is MNHEY and CDR2 SVGAGI. The CDR3 loop spans 14 amino acids. The CDR3 protein is CASRYSQGTEKLFF. As DNA, the CDR3 is TGTGCCAGCAGGTATTCACAGGGTACGGAAAAACTGTTTTTT.

The chain carries TRBV6-4 and TRBJ2-3, with 8 positions matching TRBD2. Germline V CDR1 and CDR2: MRHNA, SNTAGT. The CDR3 covers 15 residues. V dropped 0 bases and J dropped 4; count of bases not matched to a gene: 3. Here the CDR3 DNA reads TGTGCCAGCAGTGACTCGCACGGGGGGGCAGATACGCAGTATTTT. It is translated as CASSDSHGGADTQYF.

This chain uses TRBV11-2 with TRBJ2-7; 7 nucleotides align to TRBD1. Losses at the gene ends were 4 bases for V and 0 bases for J; bases not matched to a gene: 3. The CDR3 contains 14 residues. CDR1 is SGHAT, CDR2 FQNNGV, per germline. The CDR3 reads CASSWDSGSYEQYF. The DNA of the CDR3 is TGTGCCAGCAGCTGGGACAGTGGCTCCTACGAGCAGTACTTC.

The chain is built from TRBV7-9 and TRBJ1-6; 8 bases agree with TRBD1. In germline, CDR1 is SEHNR, CDR2 FQNEAQ (reference sequence). CDR3 size: 14 residues. Trimming cost V 5 bases and J 5 bases; bases outside gene matches: 2. The CDR3 coding sequence is TGTGCCAGCAGCCCGACAGGGGATAATTCACCCCTCCACTTT. Translating gives CASSPTGDNSPLHF.

The chain employs TRBV6-4 and TRBJ1-4; 12 bases align to TRBD1. With 2 bases clipped from V and 4 bases from J, the junction kept 8 bases outside the gene matches. Germline-derived CDR1 and CDR2 are MRHNA and SNTAGT. The length of the CDR3 is 18 residues. The CDR3 is CASSDPSGTGGHNEKLFF. The DNA of the CDR3 is TGTGCCAGCAGTGACCCCTCCGGGACAGGGGGCCATAATGAAAAACTGTTTTTT.

This chain connects TRBV1 to TRBJ1-1; the D segment call TRBD1 is taken from the table without a DNA check. TRBV1 is listed as a pseudogene. The CDR3 runs 14 residues. The CDR3 DNA reads TGCACCAGCAGCGGAAAGGGACAGGATACTGAAGCTTTCTTT. Residues: CTSSGKGQDTEAFF.

This chain uses TRBV7-8 with TRBJ1-2, with a possible D match to TRBD1 (5 bases). Germline V CDR1 and CDR2: SGHVS, FQNEAQ. Trimming pared 2 bases from V and 4 bases from J, leaving 11 bases between. This CDR3 spans 14 amino acids. CDR3: CASSLQQQVYGYTF. CDR3 sequence (DNA): TGTGCCAGCAGCTTACAACAACAGGTCTATGGCTACACCTTC.

J is TRBJ1-6 and V is TRBV6-5, with a weak D call TRBD1 (6 bases). From germline, CDR1 is MNHEY and CDR2 SVGAGI. The CDR3 loop spans 14 amino acids. The ends were cut back, 6 bases at V and 1 base at J, with 7 bases in the middle. In DNA, the CDR3 is TGTGCCAGCAGGCAGGGGTCCTATAATTCACCCCTCCACTTT. Protein sequence: CASRQGSYNSPLHF.

J is TRBJ2-1 and V is TRBV10-1, with 8 bases identical to TRBD1. This CDR3 region has 12 residues. The trim removed 10 bases at V and 8 bases at J, leaving 7 bases unmatched. Germline-derived CDR1 and CDR2 are WNHNN and SYGVQD (reference sequence). The CDR3 sequence is CAKEQGADEQFF. The CDR3 DNA reads TGCGCCAAAGAGCAGGGGGCTGATGAGCAGTTCTTC.